This T cell receptor beta chain was sequenced for a study of blood T cell repertoires in COVID-19. About the research overall: Sources were T cells, B-cell-depleted T cells, or PBMCs; the material itself was cDNA or gDNA.

Here immunoSEQ multiplex PCR was the method, and the copy in TCRdb shows in-frame clones only, minus some. The profile shows approximately 240,000 clones, roughly four fifths of them singletons. Concerning this clone: This may arise from a read error, as a much more abundant clone is one base away.

CDR1 and CDR2 from the germline V gene are SGHDN and FVKESK. V was clipped by 4 bases and J by 1 base; unmatched bases: 3. The CDR3 is made up of 14 amino acids. The sample taken for sequencing was peripheral blood. This receptor was taken from a woman aged 30 to 39 who had recovered from COVID-19. The V call is TRBV14, the J call TRBJ2-7, with 8 nucleotides matching TRBD1. The CDR3 sequence: CASSPRTGSYEQYF. CDR3 sequence (DNA): TGTGCCAGCAGCCCCCGGACAGGGTCCTACGAGCAGTACTTC.